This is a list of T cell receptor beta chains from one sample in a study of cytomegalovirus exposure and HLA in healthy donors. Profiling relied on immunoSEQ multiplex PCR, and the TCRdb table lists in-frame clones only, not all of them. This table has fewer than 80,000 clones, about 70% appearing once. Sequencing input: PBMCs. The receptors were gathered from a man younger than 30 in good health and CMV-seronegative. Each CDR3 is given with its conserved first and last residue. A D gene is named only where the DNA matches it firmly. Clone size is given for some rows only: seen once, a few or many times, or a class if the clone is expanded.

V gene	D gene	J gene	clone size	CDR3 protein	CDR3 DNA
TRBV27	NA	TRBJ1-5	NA	CASSLSVRGNQPQHF	TGTGCCAGCAGTTTATCGGTGAGGGGCAATCAGCCCCAGCATTTT
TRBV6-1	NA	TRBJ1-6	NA	CASSEAKGGAWSPLHF	TGTGCCAGCAGTGAAGCTAAGGGCGGGGCCTGGTCACCCCTCCACTTT
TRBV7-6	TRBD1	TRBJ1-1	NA	CASSPPGGEGNTEAFF	TGTGCCAGCAGCCCCCCAGGGGGAGAGGGGAACACTGAAGCTTTCTTT
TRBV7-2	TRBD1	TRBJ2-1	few	CASSTSGTGRNEQFF	TGTGCCAGCAGCACCTCCGGGACAGGTCGCAATGAGCAGTTCTTC
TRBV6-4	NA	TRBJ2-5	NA	CASSREVGETQYF	TGTGCCAGCAGTAGGGAGGTCGGTGAGACCCAGTACTTC
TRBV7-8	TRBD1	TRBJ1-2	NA	CASSLARTGQGFYGYTF	TGTGCCAGCAGCTTAGCCCGGACAGGGCAAGGATTCTATGGCTACACCTTC
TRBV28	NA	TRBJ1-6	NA	CASSLSASSYNSPLHF	TGTGCCAGCAGTCTTTCTGCTAGCTCCTATAATTCACCCCTCCACTTT
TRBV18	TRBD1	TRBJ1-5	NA	CASSETGGQPQHF	TGTGCCAGCTCAGAGACAGGGGGCCAGCCCCAGCATTTT
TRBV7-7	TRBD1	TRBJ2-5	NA	CASSIDRGRGETQYF	TGTGCCAGCAGCATAGACAGGGGGCGCGGAGAGACCCAGTACTTC
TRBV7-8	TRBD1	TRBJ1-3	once	CASSPGGSGNTIYF	TGTGCCAGCAGCCCAGGGGGGTCTGGAAACACCATATATTTT
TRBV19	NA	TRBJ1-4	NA	CASTDSRGGGINEKLFF	TGTGCCAGTACCGATAGTCGCGGGGGCGGCATTAATGAAAAACTGTTTTTT
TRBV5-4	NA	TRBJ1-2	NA	CASSLAGSLSDGYTF	TGTGCCAGCAGCTTGGCGGGGAGTCTGTCGGACGGCTACACCTTC
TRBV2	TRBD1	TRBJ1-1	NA	CASSTDRANTEAFF	TGTGCCAGCAGTACGGACAGGGCGAACACTGAAGCTTTCTTT
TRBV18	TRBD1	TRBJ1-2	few	CASSPPRDRGRMGGYTF	TGTGCCAGCTCACCCCCCCGGGACAGGGGGCGAATGGGTGGCTACACCTTC
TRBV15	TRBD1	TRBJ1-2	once	CATSRDIQGARGYTF	TGTGCCACCAGCAGAGATATTCAGGGGGCGCGGGGCTACACCTTC
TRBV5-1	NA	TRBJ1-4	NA	CASSLGGTFTTNEKLFF	TGCGCCAGCAGCTTGGGGGGGACATTTACAACTAATGAAAAACTGTTTTTT
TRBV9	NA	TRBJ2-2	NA	CASSVGQGDTGELFF	TGTGCCAGCAGCGTGGGGCAGGGCGACACCGGGGAGCTGTTTTTT
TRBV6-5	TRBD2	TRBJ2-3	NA	CASSLGGGASDTQYF	TGTGCCAGCAGTTTAGGCGGGGGGGCCTCAGATACGCAGTATTTT
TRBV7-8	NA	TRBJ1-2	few	CASSLARRITNYGYTF	TGTGCCAGCAGCTTAGCGCGGAGGATCACCAACTATGGCTACACCTTC
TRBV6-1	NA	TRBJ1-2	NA	CASSTGLGGYTF	TGTGCCAGCAGTACAGGTCTCGGTGGCTACACCTTC
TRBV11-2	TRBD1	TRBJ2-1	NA	CASSAIRGRYNEQFF	TGTGCCAGCAGCGCCATAAGGGGGCGTTACAATGAGCAGTTCTTC
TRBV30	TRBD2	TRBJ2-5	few	CAWSVQGGGKETQYF	TGTGCCTGGAGTGTTCAGGGCGGGGGAAAAGAGACCCAGTACTTC
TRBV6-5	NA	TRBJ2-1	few	CASTHGGLGHNEQFF	TGTGCCAGCACCCACGGGGGGCTTGGTCACAATGAGCAGTTCTTC
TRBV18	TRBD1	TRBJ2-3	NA	CASSKRGAGGRTSTDTQYF	TGTGCCAGCTCCAAACGAGGGGCAGGGGGCCGAACTAGCACAGATACGCAGTATTTT
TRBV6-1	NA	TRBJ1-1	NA	CASGGGGLNTEAFF	TGTGCCAGCGGAGGGGGGGGGTTGAACACTGAAGCTTTCTTT
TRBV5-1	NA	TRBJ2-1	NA	CASSSRSGTPTDNEQFF	TGCGCCAGCAGCTCACGAAGCGGGACACCCACCGACAATGAGCAGTTCTTC
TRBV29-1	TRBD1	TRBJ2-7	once	CSVPGQGEVYEQYF	TGCAGCGTCCCCGGACAGGGGGAGGTTTACGAGCAGTACTTC
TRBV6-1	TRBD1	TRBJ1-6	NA	CASSEAGTGTTLHF	TGTGCCAGCAGTGAAGCGGGGACAGGGACCACCCTCCACTTT
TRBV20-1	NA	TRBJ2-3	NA	CSARQTDTQYF	TGCAGTGCTAGACAGACAGATACGCAGTATTTT
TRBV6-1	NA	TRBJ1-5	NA	CASSESGGNQPQHF	TGTGCCAGCAGTGAAAGCGGGGGGAATCAGCCCCAGCATTTT
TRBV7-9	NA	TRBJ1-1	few	CASSEAPLNTEAFF	TGTGCCAGCAGCGAGGCCCCTTTGAACACTGAAGCTTTCTTT
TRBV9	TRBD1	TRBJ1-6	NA	CASSPPTGDNSPLHF	TGTGCCAGCAGCCCCCCGACAGGGGATAATTCACCCCTCCACTTT
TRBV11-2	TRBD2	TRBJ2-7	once	CASSLGLVSYEQYF	TGTGCCAGCAGCTTGGGACTAGTCAGCTACGAGCAGTACTTC
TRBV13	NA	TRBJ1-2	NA	CASSPPGVRAYGYTF	TGTGCCAGCAGCCCTCCAGGGGTTAGGGCCTATGGCTACACCTTC
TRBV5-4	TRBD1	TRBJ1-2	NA	CASSLGRTGVNYGYTF	TGTGCCAGCAGCTTGGGCCGGACAGGCGTTAACTATGGCTACACCTTC
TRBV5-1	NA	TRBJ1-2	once	CASSWQGGDGYTF	TGCGCCAGCAGCTGGCAGGGAGGGGATGGCTACACCTTC